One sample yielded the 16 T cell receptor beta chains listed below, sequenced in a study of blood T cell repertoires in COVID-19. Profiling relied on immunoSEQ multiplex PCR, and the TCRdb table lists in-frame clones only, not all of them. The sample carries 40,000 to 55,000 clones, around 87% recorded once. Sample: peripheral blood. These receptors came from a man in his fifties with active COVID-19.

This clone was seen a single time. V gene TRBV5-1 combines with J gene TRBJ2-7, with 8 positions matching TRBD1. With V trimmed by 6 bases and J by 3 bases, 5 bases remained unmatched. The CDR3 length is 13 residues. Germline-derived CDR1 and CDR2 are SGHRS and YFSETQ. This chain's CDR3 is CASMQTGVYEQYF. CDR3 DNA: TGCGCCAGCATGCAGACAGGGGTCTACGAGCAGTACTTC.

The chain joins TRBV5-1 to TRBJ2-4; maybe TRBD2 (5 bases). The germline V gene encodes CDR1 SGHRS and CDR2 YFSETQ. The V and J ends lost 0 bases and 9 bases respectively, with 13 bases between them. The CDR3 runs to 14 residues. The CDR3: CASSLDGGGVIQYF. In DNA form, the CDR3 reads TGCGCCAGCAGCTTGGACGGAGGTGGTGTCATTCAGTACTTC.

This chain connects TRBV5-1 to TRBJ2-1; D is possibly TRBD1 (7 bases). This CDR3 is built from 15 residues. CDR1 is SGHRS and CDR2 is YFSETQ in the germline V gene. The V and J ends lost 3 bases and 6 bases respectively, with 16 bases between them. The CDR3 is CASSSAGGQFNEQFF. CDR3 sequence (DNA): TGCGCCAGCAGCTCCGCCGGGGGACAGTTCAATGAGCAGTTCTTC.

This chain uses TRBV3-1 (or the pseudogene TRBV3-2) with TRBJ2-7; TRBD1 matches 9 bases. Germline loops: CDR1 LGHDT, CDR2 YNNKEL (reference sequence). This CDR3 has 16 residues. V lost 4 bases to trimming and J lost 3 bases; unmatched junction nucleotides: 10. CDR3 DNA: TGTGCCAGCAGCCCCGGATCCATGGACAGGGGCTACGAGCAGTACTTC. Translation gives CASSPGSMDRGYEQYF.

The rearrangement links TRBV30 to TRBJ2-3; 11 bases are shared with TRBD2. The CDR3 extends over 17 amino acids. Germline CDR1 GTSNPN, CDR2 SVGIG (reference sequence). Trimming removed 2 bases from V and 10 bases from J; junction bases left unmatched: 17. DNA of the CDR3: TGTGCCTGGAGTACGTACTCAAGACTAGCGGGGTTAGGGTCGCAGTATTTT. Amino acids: CAWSTYSRLAGLGSQYF.

The CDR3 DNA reads TGTGCCAGCAGCCAACTCAGTCAAGGGAGGAGAGAGACCCAGTACTTC. It yields the protein CASSQLSQGRRETQYF. The rearrangement joins TRBV3-1 (or the pseudogene TRBV3-2) to TRBJ2-5, with a weak D call TRBD2 (6 bases). This CDR3 region has 16 residues. Trimming removed 2 bases from V and 4 bases from J, with 17 bases in between. In germline, CDR1 is LGHDT, CDR2 YNNKEL (reference sequence).

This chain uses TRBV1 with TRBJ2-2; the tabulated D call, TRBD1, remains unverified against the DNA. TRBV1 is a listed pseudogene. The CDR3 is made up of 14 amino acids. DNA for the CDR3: TGCACCAGCACCCCCTGGGGGCACACCGGGGAGCTGTTTTTT. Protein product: CTSTPWGHTGELFF.

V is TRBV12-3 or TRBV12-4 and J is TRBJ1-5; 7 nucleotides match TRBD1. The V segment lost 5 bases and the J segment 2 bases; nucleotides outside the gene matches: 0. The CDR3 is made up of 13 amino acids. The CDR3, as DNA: TGTGCCAGCAGTGGACAGGGCAATCAGCCCCAGCATTTT. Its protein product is CASSGQGNQPQHF.

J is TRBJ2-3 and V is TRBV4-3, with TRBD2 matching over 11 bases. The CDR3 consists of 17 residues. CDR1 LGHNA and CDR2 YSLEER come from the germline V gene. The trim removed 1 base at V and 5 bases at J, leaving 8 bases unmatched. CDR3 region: CASSQGYPSGGRDTQYF. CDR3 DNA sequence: TGCGCCAGCAGCCAAGGATACCCTAGCGGGGGGAGAGATACGCAGTATTTT.

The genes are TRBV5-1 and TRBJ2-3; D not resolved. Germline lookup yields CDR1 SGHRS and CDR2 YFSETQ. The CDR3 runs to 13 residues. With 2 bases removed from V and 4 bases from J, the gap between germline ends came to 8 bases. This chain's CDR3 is CASSFSRADTQYF. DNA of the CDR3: TGCGCCAGCAGCTTTTCCCGGGCAGATACGCAGTATTTT.

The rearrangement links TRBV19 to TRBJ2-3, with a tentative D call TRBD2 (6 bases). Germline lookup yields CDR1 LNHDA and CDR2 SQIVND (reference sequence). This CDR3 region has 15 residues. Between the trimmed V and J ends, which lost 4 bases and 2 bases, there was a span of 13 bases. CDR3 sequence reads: CASSRNGRITDTQYF. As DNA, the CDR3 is TGTGCCAGTAGTAGGAACGGGAGAATCACAGATACGCAGTATTTT.

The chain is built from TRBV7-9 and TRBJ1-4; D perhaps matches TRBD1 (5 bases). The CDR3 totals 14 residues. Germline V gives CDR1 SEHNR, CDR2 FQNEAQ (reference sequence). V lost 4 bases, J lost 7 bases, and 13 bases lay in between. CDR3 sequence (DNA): TGTGCCAGCAGCTCCGGGCAGGGTGTTGAAAAACTGTTTTTT. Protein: CASSSGQGVEKLFF.

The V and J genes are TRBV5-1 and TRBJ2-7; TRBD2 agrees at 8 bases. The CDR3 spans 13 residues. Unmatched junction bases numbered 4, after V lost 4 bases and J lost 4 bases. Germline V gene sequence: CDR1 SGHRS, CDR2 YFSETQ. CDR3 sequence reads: CASSNPGGYEQYF. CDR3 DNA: TGCGCCAGCAGCAATCCGGGGGGGTACGAGCAGTACTTC.

DNA for the CDR3: TGTGCCAGCAGCGCCGACAGGGGTAAAAACATTCAGTACTTC. It encodes CASSADRGKNIQYF. This rearrangement joins TRBV6-5 to TRBJ2-4, with TRBD1 matching 8 bases. V was pared by 6 bases and J by 4 bases, with 5 bases of the junction left unmatched. This CDR3 is 14 amino acids long. Germline V gives CDR1 MNHEY, CDR2 SVGAGI.

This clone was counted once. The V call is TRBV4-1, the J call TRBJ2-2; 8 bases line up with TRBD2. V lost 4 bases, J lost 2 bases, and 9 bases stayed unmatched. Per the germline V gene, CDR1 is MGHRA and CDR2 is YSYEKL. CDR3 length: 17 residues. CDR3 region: CASSLRFSGDNTGELFF. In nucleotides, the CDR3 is TGCGCCAGCAGCCTACGGTTTAGCGGGGATAACACCGGGGAGCTGTTTTTT.

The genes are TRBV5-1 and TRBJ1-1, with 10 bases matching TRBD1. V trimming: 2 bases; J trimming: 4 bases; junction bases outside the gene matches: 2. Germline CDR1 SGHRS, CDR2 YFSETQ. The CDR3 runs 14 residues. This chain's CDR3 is CASSLGQGGTEAFF. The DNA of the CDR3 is TGCGCCAGCAGCTTAGGACAGGGGGGCACTGAAGCTTTCTTT.